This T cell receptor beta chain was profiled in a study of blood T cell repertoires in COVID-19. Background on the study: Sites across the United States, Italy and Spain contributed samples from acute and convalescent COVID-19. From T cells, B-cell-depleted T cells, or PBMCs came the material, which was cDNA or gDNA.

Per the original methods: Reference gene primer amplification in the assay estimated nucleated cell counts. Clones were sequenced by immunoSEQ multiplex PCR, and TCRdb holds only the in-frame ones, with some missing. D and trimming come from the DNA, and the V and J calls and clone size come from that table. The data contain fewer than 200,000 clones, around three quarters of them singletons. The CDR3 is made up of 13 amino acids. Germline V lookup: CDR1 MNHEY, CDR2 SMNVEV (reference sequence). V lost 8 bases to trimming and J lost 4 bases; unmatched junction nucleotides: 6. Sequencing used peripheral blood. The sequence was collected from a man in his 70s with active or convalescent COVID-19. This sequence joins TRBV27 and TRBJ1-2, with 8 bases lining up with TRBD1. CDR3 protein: CASRGQGPYGYTF. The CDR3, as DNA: TGTGCCAGCCGAGGACAGGGTCCCTATGGCTACACCTTC.